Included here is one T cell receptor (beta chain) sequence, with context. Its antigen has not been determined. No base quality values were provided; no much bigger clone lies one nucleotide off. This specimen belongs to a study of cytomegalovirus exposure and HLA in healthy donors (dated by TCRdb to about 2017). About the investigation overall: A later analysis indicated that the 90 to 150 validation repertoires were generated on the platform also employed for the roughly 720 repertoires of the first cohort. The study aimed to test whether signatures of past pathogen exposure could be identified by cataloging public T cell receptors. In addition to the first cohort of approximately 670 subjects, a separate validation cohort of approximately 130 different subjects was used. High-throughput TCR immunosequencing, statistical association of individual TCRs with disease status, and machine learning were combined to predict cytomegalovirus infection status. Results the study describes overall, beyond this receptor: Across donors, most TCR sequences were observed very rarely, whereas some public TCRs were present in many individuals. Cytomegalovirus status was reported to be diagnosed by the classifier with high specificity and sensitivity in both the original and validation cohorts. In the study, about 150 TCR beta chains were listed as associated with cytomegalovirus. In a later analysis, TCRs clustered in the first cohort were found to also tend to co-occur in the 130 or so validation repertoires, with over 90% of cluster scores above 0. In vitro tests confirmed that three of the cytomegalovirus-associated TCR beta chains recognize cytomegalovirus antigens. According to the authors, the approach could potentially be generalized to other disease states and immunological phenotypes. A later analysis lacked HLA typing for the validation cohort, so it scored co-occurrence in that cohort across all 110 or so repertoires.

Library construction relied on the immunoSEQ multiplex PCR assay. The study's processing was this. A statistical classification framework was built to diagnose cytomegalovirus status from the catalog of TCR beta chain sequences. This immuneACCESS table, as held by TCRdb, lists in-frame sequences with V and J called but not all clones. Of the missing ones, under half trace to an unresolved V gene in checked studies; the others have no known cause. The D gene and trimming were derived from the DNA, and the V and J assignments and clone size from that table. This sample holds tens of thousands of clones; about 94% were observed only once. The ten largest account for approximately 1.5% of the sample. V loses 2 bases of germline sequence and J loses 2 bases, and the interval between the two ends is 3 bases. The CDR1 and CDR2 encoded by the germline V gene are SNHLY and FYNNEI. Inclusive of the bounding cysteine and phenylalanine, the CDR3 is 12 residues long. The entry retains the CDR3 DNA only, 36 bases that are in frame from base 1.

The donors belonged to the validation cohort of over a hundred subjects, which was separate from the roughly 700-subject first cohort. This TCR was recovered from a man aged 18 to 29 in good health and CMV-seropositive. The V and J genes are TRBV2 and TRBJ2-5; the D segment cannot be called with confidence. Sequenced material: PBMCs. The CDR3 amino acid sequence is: CASSELQETQYF. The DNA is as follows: TGTGCCAGCAGTGAACTGCAAGAGACCCAGTACTTC.